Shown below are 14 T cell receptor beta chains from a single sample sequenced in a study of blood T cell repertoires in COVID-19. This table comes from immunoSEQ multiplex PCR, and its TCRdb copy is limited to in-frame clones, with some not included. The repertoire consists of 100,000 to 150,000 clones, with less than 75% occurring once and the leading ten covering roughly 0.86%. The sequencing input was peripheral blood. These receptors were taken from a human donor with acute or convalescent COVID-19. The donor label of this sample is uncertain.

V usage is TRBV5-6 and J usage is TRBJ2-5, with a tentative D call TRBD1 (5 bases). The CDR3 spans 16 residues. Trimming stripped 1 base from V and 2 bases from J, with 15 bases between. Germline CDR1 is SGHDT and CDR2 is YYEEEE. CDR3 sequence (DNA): TGTGCCAGCAGCTTGTGGGGCAAGTCCGCACAAGAGACCCAGTACTTC. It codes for CASSLWGKSAQETQYF.

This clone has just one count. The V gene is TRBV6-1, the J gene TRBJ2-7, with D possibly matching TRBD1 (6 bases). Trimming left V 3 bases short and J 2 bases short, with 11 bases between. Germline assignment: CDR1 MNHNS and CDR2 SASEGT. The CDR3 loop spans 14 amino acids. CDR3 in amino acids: CASSEDSPPYEQYF. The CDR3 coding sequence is TGTGCCAGCAGTGAGGACAGTCCACCCTACGAGCAGTACTTC.

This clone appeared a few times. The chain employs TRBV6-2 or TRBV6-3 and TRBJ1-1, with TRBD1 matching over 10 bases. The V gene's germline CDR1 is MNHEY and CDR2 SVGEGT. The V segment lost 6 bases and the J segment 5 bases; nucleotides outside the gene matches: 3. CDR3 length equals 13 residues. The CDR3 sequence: CASSWTGGTEAFF. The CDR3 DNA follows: TGTGCCAGCAGCTGGACAGGGGGGACTGAAGCTTTCTTT.

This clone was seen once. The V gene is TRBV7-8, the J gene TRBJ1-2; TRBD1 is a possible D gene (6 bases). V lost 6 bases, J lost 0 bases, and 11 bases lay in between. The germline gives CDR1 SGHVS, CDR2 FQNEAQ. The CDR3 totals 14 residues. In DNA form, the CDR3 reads TGTGCCAGCAGTATTACAGGGACTAACTATGGCTACACCTTC. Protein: CASSITGTNYGYTF.

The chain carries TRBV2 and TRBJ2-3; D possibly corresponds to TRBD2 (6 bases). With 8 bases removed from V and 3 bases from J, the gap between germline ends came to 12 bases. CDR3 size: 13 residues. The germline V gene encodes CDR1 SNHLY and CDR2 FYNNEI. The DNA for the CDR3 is TGTGCCAGCCGGTCGGGAGAAACAGATACGCAGTATTTT. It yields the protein CASRSGETDTQYF.

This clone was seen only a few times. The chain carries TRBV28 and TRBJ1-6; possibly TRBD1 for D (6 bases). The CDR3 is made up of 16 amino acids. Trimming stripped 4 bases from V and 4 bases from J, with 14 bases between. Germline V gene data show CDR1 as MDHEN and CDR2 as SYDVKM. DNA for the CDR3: TGTGCCAGCAGTTGGGAAGGTGGACAGTATAATTCACCCCTCCACTTT. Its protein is CASSWEGGQYNSPLHF.

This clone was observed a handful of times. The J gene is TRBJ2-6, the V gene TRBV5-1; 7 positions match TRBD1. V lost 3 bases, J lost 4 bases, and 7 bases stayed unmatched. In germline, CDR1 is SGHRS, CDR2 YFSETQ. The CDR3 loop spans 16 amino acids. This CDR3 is CASSSVTGTGANVLTF. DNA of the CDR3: TGCGCCAGCAGCTCCGTGACAGGGACCGGGGCCAACGTCCTGACTTTC.

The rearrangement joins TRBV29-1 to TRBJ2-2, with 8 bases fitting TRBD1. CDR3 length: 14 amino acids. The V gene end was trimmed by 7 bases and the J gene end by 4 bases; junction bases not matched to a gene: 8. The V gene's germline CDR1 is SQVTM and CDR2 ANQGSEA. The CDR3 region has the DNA TGCAGCGCCCTCCGGACAGGGCCCACCGGGGAGCTGTTTTTT. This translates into CSALRTGPTGELFF.

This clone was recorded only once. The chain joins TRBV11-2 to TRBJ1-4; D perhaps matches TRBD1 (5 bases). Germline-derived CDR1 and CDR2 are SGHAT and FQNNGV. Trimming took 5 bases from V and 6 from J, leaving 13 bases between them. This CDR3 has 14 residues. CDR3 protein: CASSRAGTYEKLFF. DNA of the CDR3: TGTGCCAGCAGCCGAGCAGGGACTTATGAAAAACTGTTTTTT.

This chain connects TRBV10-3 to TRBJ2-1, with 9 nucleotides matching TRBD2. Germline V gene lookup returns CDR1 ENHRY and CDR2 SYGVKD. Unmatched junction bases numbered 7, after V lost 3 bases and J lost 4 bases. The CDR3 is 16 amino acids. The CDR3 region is CAISEVRLAAYNEQFF. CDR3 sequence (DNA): TGTGCCATCAGTGAAGTAAGACTAGCGGCATACAATGAGCAGTTCTTC.

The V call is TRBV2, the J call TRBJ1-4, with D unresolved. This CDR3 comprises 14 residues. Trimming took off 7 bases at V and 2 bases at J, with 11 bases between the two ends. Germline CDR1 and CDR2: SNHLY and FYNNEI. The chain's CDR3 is CASKGGPTNEKLFF. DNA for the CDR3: TGTGCCAGCAAGGGAGGGCCCACTAATGAAAAACTGTTTTTT.

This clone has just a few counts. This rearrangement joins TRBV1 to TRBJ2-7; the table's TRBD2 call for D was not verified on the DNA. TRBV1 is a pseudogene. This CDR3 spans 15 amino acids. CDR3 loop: CTSSQASGSSYEQYF. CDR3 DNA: TGCACCAGCAGCCAAGCGTCGGGAAGCTCCTACGAGCAGTACTTC.

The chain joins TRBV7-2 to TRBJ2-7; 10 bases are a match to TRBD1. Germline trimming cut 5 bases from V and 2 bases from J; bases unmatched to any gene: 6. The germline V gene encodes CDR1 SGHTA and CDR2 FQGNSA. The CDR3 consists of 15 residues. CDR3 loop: CASSVGTGVPYEQYF. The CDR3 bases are TGTGCCAGCAGCGTGGGGACAGGGGTACCCTACGAGCAGTACTTC.

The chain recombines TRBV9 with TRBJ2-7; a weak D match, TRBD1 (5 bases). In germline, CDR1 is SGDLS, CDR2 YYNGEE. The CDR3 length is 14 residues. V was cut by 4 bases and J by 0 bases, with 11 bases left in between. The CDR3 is CASSKGDSSYEQYV. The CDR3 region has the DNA TGTGCCAGCAGCAAAGGAGACAGCTCCTACGAGCAGTACGTC.